This T cell receptor (beta chain) was profiled in a study of cytomegalovirus exposure and HLA in healthy donors. General observations from the study: Approximately 18,000 TCR beta sequences were associated with HLA alleles at 0.05 false discovery rate in a later analysis. According to a later analysis, donors in an Asian-associated ancestry cluster reportedly had fewer N-insertions than the roughly 670-donor mean. TCR beta V segments were, for the most part, productive about 87% or about 30% of the time in an earlier analysis.

CDR3 length: 13 residues. J was trimmed by 3 bases and V by 1 base; bases with no gene match: 0. The germline V gene has CDR1 SGHRS and CDR2 YFSETQ. In the PCR, 60 Vbeta and 13 Jbeta primers were used. Repertoires were generated with immunoSEQ multiplex PCR, while TCRdb's copy carries only in-frame clones and drops some. The sample shows tens of thousands of clones, 70% to 80% of them seen only once. A word on this clone: Its antigen remains unknown. Other nucleotide sequences from this sample produce the same CDR3.

J is TRBJ1-2 and V is TRBV5-1; 7 positions match TRBD1. This receptor was obtained from a woman between 35 and 50 years old in good health and CMV-seropositive. The sequenced sample was PBMCs. This CDR3 is CASSLTGDYGYTF. The CDR3 DNA follows: TGCGCCAGCAGCTTGACAGGGGACTATGGCTACACCTTC. The complete variable domain, with remaining parts taken from reference TRBV5-1 and TRBJ1-2, reads KAGVTQTPRYLIKTRGQQVTLSCSPISGHRSVSWYQQTPGQGLQFLFEYFSETQRNKGNFPGRFSGRQFSNSRSEMNVSTLELGDSALYLCASSLTGDYGYTFGSGTRLTVV.